This T cell receptor (beta chain) was found in a study of beta chain features in type 1 diabetes. Study details: Patients and healthy donors were similar in age, gender and cell yields.

This CDR3 is 15 amino acids long. The germline V gene has CDR1 GTSNPN and CDR2 SVGIG (reference sequence). Trimming took 6 bases from V and 4 from J; bases not matched to a gene: 12. This clone was counted only a few times. Antigen unknown. General study points: Type 1 diabetes patients had moderately but significantly shorter TCRB CDR3s in all four CD4+ subsets. Patients' naive, central memory and regulatory TCRB repertoires appeared more alike than those of healthy donors. Insertions at VDJ junctions were less frequent in type 1 diabetes patients. These patients also deleted more nucleotides at the same junctions.

Sorted cells reached over 95% purity in every population. The isolated RNA, all of it, was reverse transcribed, so expressed TCRB transcripts were what got sequenced. Only in-frame clones appear in the TCRdb table, and some are missing; sequencing was by immunoSEQ multiplex PCR. The sample lists roughly 700,000 clones, 13% seen once, with roughly 0.022% in the top ten. V is TRBV30 and J is TRBJ2-7; 10 nucleotides match TRBD2. The specimen sequenced was naive CD4+ T cells from blood. This clonotype was sampled from a man aged 18-30 years with type 1 diabetes. This CDR3 is CACERSPTSGYEQYF. CDR3 DNA: TGTGCCTGCGAGCGGTCCCCGACTAGCGGGTACGAGCAGTACTTC. Supplemented by reference TRBV30 and TRBJ2-7, the full variable domain reads SQTIHQWPATLVQPVGSPLSLECTVEGTSNPNLYWYRQAAGRGLQLLFYSVGIGQISSEVPQNLSASRPQDRQFILSSKKLLLSDSGFYLCACERSPTSGYEQYFGPGTRLTVT.